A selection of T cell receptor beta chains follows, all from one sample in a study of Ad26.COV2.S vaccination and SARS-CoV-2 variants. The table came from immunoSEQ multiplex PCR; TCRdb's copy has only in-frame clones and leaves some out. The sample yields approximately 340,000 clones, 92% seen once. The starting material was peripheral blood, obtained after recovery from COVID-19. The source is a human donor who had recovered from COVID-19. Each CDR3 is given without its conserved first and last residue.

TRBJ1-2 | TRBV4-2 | ASSQEHNSGTGGNYGYT
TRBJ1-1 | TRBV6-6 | ASSNLRDGRQAF
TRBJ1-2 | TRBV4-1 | ASSQASGSVYGYT
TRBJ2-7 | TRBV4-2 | ASSLRGRSSGGARGTYEQY
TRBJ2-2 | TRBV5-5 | ASSLFQGTGELF
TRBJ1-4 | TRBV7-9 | ASSLLPGVLANEKLF
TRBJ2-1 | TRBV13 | ASSSRRASSYNEQF
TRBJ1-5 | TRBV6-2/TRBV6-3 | ASTPQGAGQPQH
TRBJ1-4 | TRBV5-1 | ASSPTANNEKLF
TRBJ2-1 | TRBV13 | ASSFLAGGPVNEQF
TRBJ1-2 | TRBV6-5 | ASTLPGPVGYT
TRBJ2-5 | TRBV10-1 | ASSDSGGQETQY
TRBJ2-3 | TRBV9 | ASSVGTGGTDTQY
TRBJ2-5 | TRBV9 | ASSVRSAQWETQY
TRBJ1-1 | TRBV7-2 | ASSLRQGSMNTEAF
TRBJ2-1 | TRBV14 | ASSQDWGNEQF
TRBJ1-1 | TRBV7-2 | ASSFDRGLTEAF
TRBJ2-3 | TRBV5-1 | ASNPGRRTDTQY
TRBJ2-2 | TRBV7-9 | ASSQGRTGELF
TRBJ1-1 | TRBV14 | ASSKNANTEAF
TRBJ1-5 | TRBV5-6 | ASSGGAHSNQPQH
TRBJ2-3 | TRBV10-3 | AISVGGSRTDTQY
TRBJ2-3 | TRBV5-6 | ASSRGDIGQGGSVDTQY
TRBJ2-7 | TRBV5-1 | ASSLAGLSGQGREQY
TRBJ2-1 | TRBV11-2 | ASSLDFGGGASVNEQF
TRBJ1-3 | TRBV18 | ASSPSTEPSGNTIY
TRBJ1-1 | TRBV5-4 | ASRRTGGTEAF
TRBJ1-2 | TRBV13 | ASSPLTDYGYT
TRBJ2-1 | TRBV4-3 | ASSQGGGGPNEQF
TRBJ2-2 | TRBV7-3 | ASSRGIGTDGTGELF
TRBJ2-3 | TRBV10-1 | ASSDGGGTDTQY
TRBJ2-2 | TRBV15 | ATSSRDSGELF
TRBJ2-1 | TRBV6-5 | ASSYDNEQF
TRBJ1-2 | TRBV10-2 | ASSETLGVDYGYT
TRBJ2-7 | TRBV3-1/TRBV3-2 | ASSSPFFEDEQY
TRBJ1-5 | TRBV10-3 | ATRGSNQPQH
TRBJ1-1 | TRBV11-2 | ASSQTEASEAF
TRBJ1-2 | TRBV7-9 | ASSLERGAGYT
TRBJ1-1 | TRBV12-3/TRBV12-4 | ASRRHAEAF
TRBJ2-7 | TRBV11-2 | ASSLDHPEQY
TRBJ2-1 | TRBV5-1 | ASSDGTRRDNEQF
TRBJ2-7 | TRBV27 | ASRPDPSREQY
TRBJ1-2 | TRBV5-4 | ASSLAAVNYGYT
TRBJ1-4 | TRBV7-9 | ASATRGYGDRNEKLF
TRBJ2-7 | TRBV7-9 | ASSLALQTYEQY
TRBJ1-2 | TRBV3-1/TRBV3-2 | ASSQGQAGYT
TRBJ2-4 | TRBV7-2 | ASSTTSGVDIQY
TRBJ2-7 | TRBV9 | ASSVAPDSYEQY